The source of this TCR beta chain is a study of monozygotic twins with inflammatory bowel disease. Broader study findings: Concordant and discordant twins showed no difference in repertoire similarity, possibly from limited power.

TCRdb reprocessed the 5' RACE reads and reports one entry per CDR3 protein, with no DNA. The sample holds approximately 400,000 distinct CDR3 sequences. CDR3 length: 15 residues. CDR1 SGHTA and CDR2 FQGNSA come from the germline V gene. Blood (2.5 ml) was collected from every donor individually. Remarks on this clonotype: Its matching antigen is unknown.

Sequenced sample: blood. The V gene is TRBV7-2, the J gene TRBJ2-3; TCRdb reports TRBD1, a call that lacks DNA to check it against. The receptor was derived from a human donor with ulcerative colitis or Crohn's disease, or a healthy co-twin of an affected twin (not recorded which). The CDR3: CASSLAGGARDTQYF.